These T cell receptor beta chains were read from a single sample in a study of T cell changes during pregnancy in multiple sclerosis. Profiling relied on immunoSEQ multiplex PCR, and the TCRdb table lists in-frame clones only, not all of them. This table holds roughly 80,000 clones, about nine tenths found once. The specimen was peripheral blood, collected before pregnancy. These TCRs come from a female donor with multiple sclerosis, enrolled in a pregnancy study. The CDR3 runs from the conserved cysteine through the conserved F or W. Fields, in order: J gene, V gene, CDR3 protein.

TRBJ1-6	TRBV11-2	CASSPVGSGPLHF
TRBJ1-1	TRBV19	CASHDRGKVGTEAFF
TRBJ2-7	TRBV6-1	CATDGNGYEQYF
TRBJ1-5	TRBV29-1	CSVSSSNSNQPQHF
TRBJ1-2	TRBV30	CAWSLQSGTGGGYTF
TRBJ1-1	TRBV5-1	CASSLDGVGTGGAFF
TRBJ1-5	TRBV5-1	CASSPYSNQPQHF
TRBJ2-2	TRBV27	CASSRQGAWVGELFF
TRBJ1-2	TRBV7-8	CASSPRMGSFYTF
TRBJ1-4	TRBV29-1	CSVWGVNEKLFF
TRBJ1-1	TRBV18	CASQGQANTEAFF
TRBJ2-2	TRBV7-3	CASSRDTGELFF
TRBJ1-5	TRBV18	CASSPREEQVNQPQHF
TRBJ1-1	TRBV6-1	CASSEKGGAGTEAFF
TRBJ1-2	TRBV19	CASSIGAGNYGYTF
TRBJ1-2	TRBV10-3	CAISDPGINGYTF
TRBJ2-3	TRBV11-3	CASSLGLAGLPQYF
TRBJ2-5	TRBV15	CATSMSFAGGLETQYF
TRBJ2-3	TRBV7-3	CASSLGLAGFTDTQYF
TRBJ2-3	TRBV4-3	CASSQEWGEGDTQYF
TRBJ1-6	TRBV10-3	CAISPMDSYNSPLHF
TRBJ1-1	TRBV5-1	CASSNPVYTEAFF
TRBJ1-2	TRBV28	CASSLEGYGYTF
TRBJ2-7	TRBV7-2	CASSRTSGSRSYEQYF
TRBJ1-2	TRBV2	CASRFQGRAYGYTF
TRBJ2-6	TRBV5-6	CASSPDNNGANVLTF
TRBJ1-2	TRBV2	CASSVYEGTYGYTF
TRBJ2-7	TRBV4-2	CASSQGGTGDYEQYF
TRBJ1-1	TRBV11-2	CAWRQPVGQLQNTEAFF
TRBJ1-1	TRBV6-6	CASSPPPGGTEAFF
TRBJ2-2	TRBV4-1	CASSKGGGQGNTGELFF
TRBJ1-1	TRBV18	CASSPLTGNTEAFF
TRBJ1-1	TRBV5-1	CASSQQSDTTEAFF
TRBJ2-2	TRBV2	CASSDTGIRNTGELFF
TRBJ2-7	TRBV5-4	CASSLGLVYEQYF
TRBJ1-3	TRBV5-6	CASSLAPGSGNTIYF
TRBJ2-1	TRBV5-1	CASSPSGGGNEQFF
TRBJ1-1	TRBV27	CASSPRQGLNTEAFF
TRBJ1-2	TRBV5-1	CASSLGSDYGYTF
TRBJ1-2	TRBV19	CASSMVGARYGYTF
TRBJ1-2	TRBV5-1	CASSLAGGDYGYTF
TRBJ1-5	TRBV6-1	CASRETGSGQPQHF
TRBJ1-3	TRBV18	CASSPSTSSGNTIYF
TRBJ2-5	TRBV5-1	CASSYRPGLAGGVQETQYF
TRBJ1-6	TRBV28	CASSISGQTNSPLHF
TRBJ2-2	TRBV5-4	CASSRQGADTGELFF
TRBJ2-5	TRBV18	CASSPPGAAGETQYF
TRBJ1-4	TRBV2	CASSPGGADEKLFF
TRBJ1-3	TRBV30	CAWSPDRENTIYF
TRBJ2-3	TRBV5-1	CASSLGTGDTDTQYF
TRBJ1-1	TRBV11-2	CASSFWGQVNTEAFF
TRBJ1-1	TRBV5-1	CASSLEGDGTEAFF
TRBJ1-6	TRBV5-6	CASSLGRVENSPLHF